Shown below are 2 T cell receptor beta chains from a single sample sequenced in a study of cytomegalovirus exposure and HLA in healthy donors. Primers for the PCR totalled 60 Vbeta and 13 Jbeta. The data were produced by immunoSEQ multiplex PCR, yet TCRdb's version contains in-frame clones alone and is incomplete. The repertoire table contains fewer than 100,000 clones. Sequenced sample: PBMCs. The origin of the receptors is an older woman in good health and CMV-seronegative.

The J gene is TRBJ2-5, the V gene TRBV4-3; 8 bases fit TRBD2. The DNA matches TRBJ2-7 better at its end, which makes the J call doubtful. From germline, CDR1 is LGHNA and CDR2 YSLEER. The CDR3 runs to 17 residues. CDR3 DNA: TGCGCCAGCAGCCAAGATATAACGGCGAGCGGGAGACTCGAGCAGTACTTC. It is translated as CASSQDITASGRLEQYF.

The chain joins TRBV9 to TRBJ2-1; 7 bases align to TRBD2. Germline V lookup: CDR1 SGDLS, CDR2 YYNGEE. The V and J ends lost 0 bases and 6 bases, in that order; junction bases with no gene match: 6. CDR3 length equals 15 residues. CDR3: CASSVEGGRLNEQFF. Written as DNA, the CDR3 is TGTGCCAGCAGCGTAGAGGGCGGGAGACTCAATGAGCAGTTCTTC.